The 16 T cell receptor beta chains below were found in one sample sequenced in a study of blood T cell repertoires in COVID-19. Only in-frame clones appear in the TCRdb table, and some are missing; sequencing was by immunoSEQ multiplex PCR. The table lists fewer than 250,000 clones, 83% of them singletons. Input material: PBMCs or T cells enriched from blood (not recorded which). These receptors were collected from a middle-aged woman who had been exposed to COVID-19.

The CDR3: CASSSRGANYGYTF. In DNA form, the CDR3 reads TGCGCCAGCAGCTCCCGAGGAGCTAACTATGGCTACACCTTC. The chain combines TRBV5-1 with TRBJ1-2; D uncertain. This CDR3 region has 14 residues. V lost 3 bases, J lost 0 bases, and 9 bases lay in between. From germline, CDR1 is SGHRS and CDR2 YFSETQ.

This clone was seen only once. The rearrangement links TRBV7-9 to TRBJ1-2; 7 bases fit TRBD1. The CDR3 covers 13 residues. From germline, CDR1 is SEHNR and CDR2 FQNEAQ (reference sequence). The V and J ends lost 4 bases and 7 bases, in that order; junction bases with no gene match: 6. The CDR3 spells CASSSQGRGGYTF. CDR3 sequence (DNA): TGTGCCAGCAGCTCACAGGGGCGAGGTGGCTACACCTTC.

V usage is TRBV5-1 and J usage is TRBJ1-1; D is perhaps TRBD1 (6 bases). Germline CDR1 and CDR2: SGHRS and YFSETQ. The V end was cut by 2 bases, the J end by 11 bases, with 22 bases between. The CDR3 has 15 residues. CDR3 loop: CASSFLPRAGATAFF. CDR3 sequence (DNA): TGCGCCAGCAGCTTCCTACCCCGAGCAGGGGCGACGGCTTTCTTT.

The rearrangement uses TRBV12-3 or TRBV12-4 and TRBJ2-7; D perhaps matches TRBD2 (5 bases). Deletions cut 7 bases from V and 3 bases from J, with 13 bases between. The CDR3 has 13 residues. CDR3 nucleotide sequence: TGTGCCAGCACCCCGGACTGGAACTACGAGCAGTACTTC. Protein sequence: CASTPDWNYEQYF.

V gene TRBV9 combines with J gene TRBJ2-3, with 8 bases aligning to TRBD2. CDR3 length: 16 residues. J was trimmed by 4 bases and V by 0 bases; bases with no gene match: 7. Germline V CDR1 and CDR2: SGDLS, YYNGEE. CDR3 sequence reads: CASSVVGGGTPDTQYF. The DNA of the CDR3 is TGTGCCAGCAGCGTAGTCGGGGGGGGGACCCCAGATACGCAGTATTTT. The complete variable domain, with remaining parts taken from reference TRBV9 and TRBJ2-3, reads DSGVTQTPKHLITATGQRVTLRCSPRSGDLSVYWYQQSLDQGLQFLIQYYNGEERAKGNILERFSAQQFPDLHSELNLSSLELGDSALYFCASSVVGGGTPDTQYFGPGTRLTVL.

The CDR3 reads CASSPLQQGGTEAFF. DNA for the CDR3: TGTGCCAGCAGCCCACTCCAACAGGGCGGCACTGAAGCTTTCTTT. The rearrangement joins TRBV6-5 to TRBJ1-1, with a possible D match to TRBD1 (6 bases). The V gene lost 6 bases and the J gene lost 4 bases, with 18 bases spanning the gap. This CDR3 is built from 15 residues. Germline V CDR1 and CDR2: MNHEY, SVGAGI.

The rearrangement uses TRBV7-3 and TRBJ2-3; TRBD2 aligns across 8 bases. The length of the CDR3 is 15 residues. In germline, CDR1 is SGHTA, CDR2 FQGTGA. J was trimmed by 5 bases and V by 1 base; bases with no gene match: 5. The CDR3 nucleotides are TGTGCCAGCAGCTTAAGCGGGGGGATTGTAGATACGCAGTATTTT. As protein: CASSLSGGIVDTQYF.

The rearrangement links TRBV2 to TRBJ2-6; TRBD1 agrees at 8 bases. The germline V gene has CDR1 SNHLY and CDR2 FYNNEI. The CDR3 has 16 residues. Trimming took 6 bases from V and 0 from J; bases not matched to a gene: 4. The CDR3 bases are TGTGCCAGCAGAGACAGGGGCCTCTCTGGGGCCAACGTCCTGACTTTC. It is translated as CASRDRGLSGANVLTF.

The chain links TRBV12-3 or TRBV12-4 to TRBJ2-1; TRBD2 matches 10 bases. The CDR3 sequence is 13 residues long. V was pared by 4 bases and J by 14 bases, with 8 bases of the junction left unmatched. CDR3 sequence: CASSSRLAGVEFF. In DNA, the CDR3 is TGTGCCAGCAGTTCCCGCCTAGCGGGGGTTGAGTTCTTC.

This clone was counted only a few times. The V call is TRBV11-2, the J call TRBJ1-1, with D possibly matching TRBD1 (6 bases). V gave up 4 bases and J gave up 10 bases, with 13 bases separating them. Per the germline V gene, CDR1 is SGHAT and CDR2 is FQNNGV. This CDR3 is 12 amino acids long. The CDR3 here is CASSSQGPRAFF. As DNA, the CDR3 is TGTGCCAGCAGCTCACAGGGACCCCGAGCTTTCTTT.

The V gene is TRBV7-3, the J gene TRBJ2-1; the D gene is possibly TRBD2 (6 bases). V was shortened by 1 base and J by 1 base, with 8 bases between the two germline ends. From germline, CDR1 is SGHTA and CDR2 FQGTGA. The CDR3 is 15 amino acids. CDR3 amino acids: CASSLIAGSYNEQFF. CDR3 DNA: TGTGCCAGCAGCTTAATCGCGGGGTCCTACAATGAGCAGTTCTTC.

V is TRBV6-5 and J is TRBJ1-1; the D is unclear. The CDR3 totals 15 residues. Germline V CDR1 and CDR2: MNHEY, SVGAGI. The V gene lost 4 bases and the J gene lost 0 bases, with 12 bases spanning the gap. CDR3 region: CASSSPMALNTEAFF. The CDR3 DNA reads as TGTGCCAGCAGTTCCCCAATGGCTTTGAACACTGAAGCTTTCTTT.

The rearrangement links TRBV6-2 or TRBV6-3 to TRBJ2-1; TRBD1 aligns across 9 bases. The CDR3 sequence is 14 residues long. Germline-derived CDR1 and CDR2 are MNHEY and SVGEGT. J lost 5 bases, V lost 6 bases, and 5 bases had no gene match. The CDR3 spells CASSPGQGNNEQFF. In nucleotides, the CDR3 is TGTGCCAGCAGCCCGGGACAGGGTAACAATGAGCAGTTCTTC.

V and J are TRBV3-1 (or the pseudogene TRBV3-2) and TRBJ2-7; the match to TRBD1 covers 8 bases. CDR1 and CDR2 from the germline V gene are LGHDT and YNNKEL (reference sequence). The CDR3 is 15 amino acids. V lost 5 bases, J lost 0 bases, and 6 bases stayed unmatched. The CDR3 here is CASSNTGGSSYEQYF. The CDR3 DNA reads as TGTGCCAGCAGCAATACAGGGGGGTCCTCCTACGAGCAGTACTTC.

The chain has TRBV5-1 and TRBJ2-7; a possible D gene is TRBD2 (5 bases). There are 12 residues in the CDR3. Deletions cut 4 bases from V and 5 bases from J, with 10 bases between. Germline loops: CDR1 SGHRS, CDR2 YFSETQ. As DNA, the CDR3 is TGCGCCAGCAGCCCCCCCGGGGACGAGCAGTACTTC. It translates to CASSPPGDEQYF.

The table lists this clone with a few counts. This chain uses TRBV23-1 with TRBJ1-2; the D is unclear. TRBV23-1 is known as an ORF, though its function is uncertain. V was shortened by 7 bases and J by 4 bases, with 16 bases between the two germline ends. The CDR3 covers 14 residues. CDR3 DNA sequence: TGCGCCAGCACCCGACGGAGGATATCCTATGGCTACACCTTC. Its translation is CASTRRRISYGYTF.